Listed below are T cell receptor beta chains from one sample, sequenced in a study of identical twins. TCRdb redid the calling of the 5' RACE reads with MiXCR, one entry per CDR3 protein. The sample includes under 900,000 distinct CDR3 sequences, approximately 18% of them seen just once. The same data also went into a second study, on T cells expressing NK-cell markers.

The specimen was PBMCs. Every receptor here comes from a woman under 30 in good health. Each CDR3 is given with its conserved first and last residue. The order of the fields is clone size, J gene, D gene, V gene, CDR3 DNA, CDR3 protein. The D gene is left open where the match is weak. Clone size is not always given. Where it is, it says once, few, many or a class for expanded clones.

size: few
J: TRBJ2-1
D: TRBD2
V: TRBV20-1
DNA: TGCAGTGCTAGAGACGGGACTAGCGGCCTCTACAATGAGCAGTTCTTC
CDR3: CSARDGTSGLYNEQFF

size: -
J: TRBJ2-3
D: -
V: TRBV20-1
DNA: TGCAGTGCAGCGCCTAGTGCAGATACGCAGTATTTT
CDR3: CSAAPSADTQYF

size: few
J: TRBJ2-7
D: TRBD1
V: TRBV29-1
DNA: TGCAGCGTTTCTGGACAGGGCAGCTCCTACGAGCAGTACTTC
CDR3: CSVSGQGSSYEQYF

size: -
J: TRBJ2-5
D: -
V: TRBV10-3
DNA: TGTGCCACCCGACCGGGTGTACAAGAGACCCAGTACTTC
CDR3: CATRPGVQETQYF

size: few
J: TRBJ2-1
D: TRBD2
V: TRBV12-3/TRBV12-4
DNA: TGTGCCAGCAGCCATCGTGTGCTAGCGGGAGGGCCAAATACCTACAATGAGCAGTTCTTC
CDR3: CASSHRVLAGGPNTYNEQFF

size: -
J: TRBJ2-1
D: TRBD2
V: TRBV10-1
DNA: TGCGCCAGCAGTGAGTCTAGCGGGGGGGCCGACAATGAGCAGTTCTTC
CDR3: CASSESSGGADNEQFF

size: -
J: TRBJ2-7
D: -
V: TRBV19
DNA: TGTGCCAGCAGTGGAGGCCGCCTCTCCTACGAGCAGTACTTC
CDR3: CASSGGRLSYEQYF

size: -
J: TRBJ2-7
D: -
V: TRBV10-3
DNA: TGTGCCATCAGTGAACTGCGGGACCAAGAGCAGTACTTC
CDR3: CAISELRDQEQYF

size: -
J: TRBJ1-2
D: -
V: TRBV2
DNA: TGTGCCAGCAGTTCGGCCCTTACAGGGACGGGTGGCTACACCTTC
CDR3: CASSSALTGTGGYTF

size: -
J: TRBJ2-1
D: -
V: TRBV20-1
DNA: TGCAGTGTTGCAACCCCGGCGGGAAATGAGCAGTTCTTC
CDR3: CSVATPAGNEQFF

size: -
J: TRBJ2-1
D: -
V: TRBV12-3/TRBV12-4
DNA: TGTGCCAGCAGTTTAGCGTCGACCTATAAACCGGACAATGAGCAGTTCTTC
CDR3: CASSLASTYKPDNEQFF

size: -
J: TRBJ2-5
D: TRBD1
V: TRBV29-1
DNA: TGCAGCGGAGACAGGGGAGAGACCCAGTACTTC
CDR3: CSGDRGETQYF

size: few
J: TRBJ2-3
D: TRBD1
V: TRBV12-3/TRBV12-4
DNA: TGTGCCAGCAGTCAAACAGGGGCGGCAGATACGCAGTATTTT
CDR3: CASSQTGAADTQYF

size: few
J: TRBJ1-5
D: -
V: TRBV20-1
DNA: TGCAGTGCCACAGGGACCCGGGGCGGACAGCCCCAGCATTTT
CDR3: CSATGTRGGQPQHF

size: few
J: TRBJ2-7
D: TRBD2
V: TRBV12-3/TRBV12-4
DNA: TGTGCCAGCAGTTTCTCCGGGGGGGCCGCCGAGCAGTACTTC
CDR3: CASSFSGGAAEQYF

size: -
J: TRBJ1-6
D: -
V: TRBV27
DNA: TGTGCCAGCAGTCCGCTACAGGGTAGGAATTCACCCCTCCACTTT
CDR3: CASSPLQGRNSPLHF

size: few
J: TRBJ2-1
D: TRBD2
V: TRBV29-1
DNA: TGCAGCGTAAGCGGGAGTTCCTATGAGCAGTTCTTC
CDR3: CSVSGSSYEQFF

size: -
J: TRBJ2-1
D: -
V: TRBV24-1
DNA: TGTGCCACCAGTGCCCCGGACAGTAGCTCCTACAATGAGCAGTTCTTC
CDR3: CATSAPDSSSYNEQFF

size: -
J: TRBJ1-1
D: TRBD1
V: TRBV2
DNA: TGTGCCAGCGGGAGGGACAGGGGGCGTTCCACTGAAGCTTTCTTT
CDR3: CASGRDRGRSTEAFF

size: -
J: TRBJ2-1
D: -
V: TRBV20-1
DNA: TGCAGTGCTATTCTATACAATGAGCAGTTCTTC
CDR3: CSAILYNEQFF

size: few
J: TRBJ2-3
D: -
V: TRBV20-1
DNA: TGCAGTGTTCTCCGGGACGGCGGCACAGATACGCAGTATTTT
CDR3: CSVLRDGGTDTQYF

size: few
J: TRBJ2-7
D: -
V: TRBV20-1
DNA: TGCAGTGCACAAAAGGGGTCACAGCAGGACGAGCAGTACTTC
CDR3: CSAQKGSQQDEQYF

size: many
J: TRBJ2-1
D: -
V: TRBV4-3
DNA: TGCGCCAGCAGCCAAGATGGCGGAAGCTCCTACAATGAGCAGTTCTTC
CDR3: CASSQDGGSSYNEQFF

size: few
J: TRBJ1-2
D: -
V: TRBV5-1
DNA: TGCGCCAGCAGCTTACAACGACAAGGCTATGGCTACACCTTC
CDR3: CASSLQRQGYGYTF

size: -
J: TRBJ1-6
D: TRBD1
V: TRBV20-1
DNA: TGCAGTGCCCCCAGGGGGGCCTATAATTCACCCCTCCACTTT
CDR3: CSAPRGAYNSPLHF

size: -
J: TRBJ2-3
D: TRBD2
V: TRBV5-4
DNA: TGTGCCAGCAGCTTGGTGACTAGCGAGGATACGCAGTATTTT
CDR3: CASSLVTSEDTQYF

size: -
J: TRBJ2-3
D: -
V: TRBV29-1
DNA: TGCAGCGTTGTTCTTCCCACAGATACGCAGTATTTT
CDR3: CSVVLPTDTQYF

size: -
J: TRBJ2-1
D: -
V: TRBV7-2
DNA: -
CDR3: CASSLVAGGSIRFF